These 23 T cell receptor beta chains share one sample of origin, sequenced in a study of blood T cell repertoires in COVID-19. The protocol was immunoSEQ multiplex PCR, while the TCRdb copy is restricted to in-frame clones and leaves out a portion. The sample has some 200,000 clones, about 87% seen once. Material for sequencing was PBMCs or T cells enriched from blood (not recorded which). Receptor source: a man aged 18 to 29 with acute COVID-19.

This sequence joins TRBV29-1 and TRBJ2-7; D is undetermined. CDR3 length equals 12 residues. Trimming left V 4 bases short and J 0 bases short, with 7 bases between. The germline V gene has CDR1 SQVTM and CDR2 ANQGSEA. DNA for the CDR3: TGCAGCGTTGCGGTTAGCTCCTACGAGCAGTACTTC. Its translation: CSVAVSSYEQYF.

V is TRBV4-3 and J is TRBJ1-2; D gene unclear. Germline V CDR1 and CDR2: LGHNA, YSLEER. CDR3 length: 15 amino acids. V was cut by 0 bases and J by 2 bases, with 10 bases left in between. This chain's CDR3 is CASSQDPLFNYGYTF. Here the CDR3 DNA reads TGCGCCAGCAGCCAAGATCCCCTCTTCAACTATGGCTACACCTTC.

This sequence joins TRBV4-3 and TRBJ2-1, with 8 bases aligning to TRBD1. Germline V gives CDR1 LGHNA, CDR2 YSLEER. Trimming cost V 4 bases and J 4 bases; bases outside gene matches: 6. The CDR3 spans 15 residues. CDR3 sequence reads: CASSPTTGGYNEQFF. CDR3 nucleotides: TGCGCCAGCAGCCCCACTACAGGGGGATACAATGAGCAGTTCTTC.

This chain joins TRBV13 and TRBJ1-1; 7 bases fit TRBD1. V shed 5 bases, J shed 0 bases, and the junction held 3 bases outside the gene matches. Germline CDR1 PRHDT, CDR2 FYEKMQ (reference sequence). This CDR3 contains 14 residues. CDR3 protein: CASSQGQLNTEAFF. The CDR3, as DNA: TGTGCCAGCAGCCAGGGACAGTTGAACACTGAAGCTTTCTTT. Using reference TRBV13 and TRBJ1-1 for the parts outside the CDR3, the full variable domain is AAGVIQSPRHLIKEKRETATLKCYPIPRHDTVYWYQQGPGQDPQFLISFYEKMQSDKGSIPDRFSAQQFSDYHSELNMSSLELGDSALYFCASSQGQLNTEAFFGQGTRLTVV.

V usage is TRBV4-1 and J usage is TRBJ2-3; D remains unclear. V was cut by 4 bases and J by 4 bases, with 12 bases left in between. The germline V gene has CDR1 MGHRA and CDR2 YSYEKL. CDR3 length: 14 amino acids. CDR3 sequence: CASSLGFGADTQYF. The CDR3 DNA sequence: TGCGCCAGCAGCCTAGGTTTTGGAGCAGATACGCAGTATTTT.

This rearrangement joins TRBV7-2 to TRBJ1-2; perhaps TRBD1 as D (6 bases). The CDR3 is 13 amino acids. Germline CDR1 SGHTA, CDR2 FQGNSA. V was trimmed by 6 bases and J by 4 bases, leaving 12 bases between them. The CDR3 protein is CASRQDSLYGYTF. Here the CDR3 DNA reads TGTGCCAGCAGACAGGACAGCCTCTATGGCTACACCTTC.

The V gene is TRBV12-3 or TRBV12-4, the J gene TRBJ1-3; 7 bases are a match to TRBD1. The length of the CDR3 is 13 residues. The CDR3, as DNA: TGTGCAGAGGGGGCCGACTCTGGAAACACCATATATTTT. It translates to CAEGADSGNTIYF.

This chain joins TRBV13 and TRBJ1-5; D perhaps matches TRBD1 (5 bases). The germline CDR1 and CDR2 sequences are PRHDT and FYEKMQ (reference sequence). The CDR3 spans 16 residues. Trimming took off 0 bases at V and 6 bases at J, with 15 bases between the two ends. The chain's CDR3 is CASSLGLIRESQPQHF. CDR3 sequence (DNA): TGTGCCAGCAGCTTAGGCCTAATCAGGGAAAGTCAGCCCCAGCATTTT.

This clone was recorded only once. The rearrangement uses TRBV4-1 and TRBJ2-2; 11 bases agree with TRBD2. Germline CDR1 reads MGHRA; CDR2 reads YSYEKL. Trimming removed 4 bases from V and 2 bases from J; junction bases left unmatched: 3. The length of the CDR3 is 16 residues. DNA of the CDR3: TGCGCCAGCAGCCCGGGACTAGCGGTCAACACCGGGGAGCTGTTTTTT. Protein: CASSPGLAVNTGELFF.

The gene calls are TRBV27 and TRBJ1-2; D possibly corresponds to TRBD1 (5 bases). V lost 4 bases and J lost 8, with 20 bases in between. CDR3 length: 15 residues. The germline CDR1 and CDR2 sequences are MNHEY and SMNVEV (reference sequence). DNA for the CDR3: TGTGCCAGCAGTTCAATAGGGGTTGGCGCGAGAGGCTACACCTTC. This gives the protein CASSSIGVGARGYTF.

This chain links TRBV5-6 with TRBJ1-2, with D tentatively TRBD1 (5 bases). The germline V gene encodes CDR1 SGHDT and CDR2 YYEEEE. The CDR3 length is 13 residues. Trimming took off 2 bases at V and 2 bases at J, with 7 bases between the two ends. The CDR3 here is CASSFGGNYGYTF. The CDR3 coding sequence is TGTGCCAGCAGCTTCGGGGGAAACTATGGCTACACCTTC. The whole variable domain, remainder taken from reference TRBV5-6 and TRBJ1-2, is DAGVTQSPTHLIKTRGQQVTLRCSPKSGHDTVSWYQQALGQGPQFIFQYYEEEERQRGNFPDRFSGHQFPNYSSELNVNALLLGDSALYLCASSFGGNYGYTFGSGTRLTVV.

V and J are TRBV4-1 and TRBJ1-3; no reliable D call. Deletions cut 2 bases from V and 8 bases from J, with 16 bases between. Germline V gene sequence: CDR1 MGHRA, CDR2 YSYEKL. CDR3 size: 15 residues. The CDR3 loop reads CASSQLFSPGDTIYF. For the CDR3, the DNA is TGCGCCAGCAGCCAACTCTTCAGTCCCGGGGACACCATATATTTT.

The chain couples TRBV5-6 to TRBJ1-1; D not resolved. V was clipped by 2 bases and J by 6 bases, with 20 bases between them. CDR1 is SGHDT and CDR2 is YYEEEE in the germline V gene. The CDR3 sequence is 16 residues long. CDR3 sequence: CASSFYPAGGKAEAFF. CDR3 in DNA: TGTGCCAGCAGCTTTTACCCCGCGGGAGGGAAGGCTGAAGCTTTCTTT. The entire variable domain, with the rest obtained from reference TRBV5-6 and TRBJ1-1, is as follows: DAGVTQSPTHLIKTRGQQVTLRCSPKSGHDTVSWYQQALGQGPQFIFQYYEEEERQRGNFPDRFSGHQFPNYSSELNVNALLLGDSALYLCASSFYPAGGKAEAFFGQGTRLTVV.

This chain connects TRBV2 to TRBJ1-5, with D perhaps TRBD1 (6 bases). Germline loops: CDR1 SNHLY, CDR2 FYNNEI. V was trimmed by 1 base and J by 4 bases, leaving 14 bases between them. The CDR3 spans 16 residues. The CDR3 loop is CASSEGGGQPNQPQHF. CDR3 in DNA: TGTGCCAGCAGTGAAGGGGGGGGACAACCAAATCAGCCCCAGCATTTT.

A note on this clone: A junction boundary mismatches the germline segment, possibly from a read error. This chain joins TRBV11-2 and TRBJ2-7, with 7 positions matching TRBD1. The CDR3 length is 13 residues. CDR1 is SGHAT, CDR2 FQNNGV, per germline. DNA for the CDR3: TGTGCCAGCAGCTTAGATTCCTTGGACAGGCTCTCATTC. Translating it yields CASSLDSLDRLSF.

The chain couples TRBV7-9 to TRBJ1-2, with TRBD1 matching over 10 bases. This CDR3 comprises 14 residues. Germline loops: CDR1 SEHNR, CDR2 FQNEAQ (reference sequence). The V and J ends lost 4 bases and 7 bases, in that order; junction bases with no gene match: 6. CDR3 sequence reads: CASSSPGQGFGYTF. As DNA, the CDR3 is TGTGCCAGCAGCTCACCGGGACAGGGGTTTGGCTACACCTTC. Together with reference TRBV7-9 and TRBJ1-2, the CDR3 gives the full variable domain: DTGVSQNPRHKITKRGQNVTFRCDPISEHNRLYWYRQTLGQGPEFLTYFQNEAQLEKSRLLSDRFSAERPKGSFSTLEIQRTEQGDSAMYLCASSSPGQGFGYTFGSGTRLTVV.

This chain connects TRBV5-5 to TRBJ2-5, with 12 bases matching TRBD2. After removal of 4 bases from V and 4 bases from J, the junction contained 11 bases not matched to a gene. The CDR3 loop spans 17 amino acids. Germline V gene lookup returns CDR1 SGHKS and CDR2 YYEKEE (reference sequence). DNA of the CDR3: TGTGCCAGCAGCCGGGGACTAGCGGGCAGAGGTCGAGAGACCCAGTACTTC. Protein product: CASSRGLAGRGRETQYF.

The chain recombines TRBV5-1 with TRBJ1-1, with TRBD1 matching over 8 bases. Germline values: CDR1 SGHRS, CDR2 YFSETQ. This CDR3 comprises 15 residues. Trimming cost V 4 bases and J 1 base; bases outside gene matches: 6. CDR3 bases: TGCGCCAGCAGCACCCGGACAGGGAGGAACACTGAAGCTTTCTTT. Residues: CASSTRTGRNTEAFF. Drawing the rest from reference TRBV5-1 and TRBJ1-1, the complete variable domain is KAGVTQTPRYLIKTRGQQVTLSCSPISGHRSVSWYQQTPGQGLQFLFEYFSETQRNKGNFPGRFSGRQFSNSRSEMNVSTLELGDSALYLCASSTRTGRNTEAFFGQGTRLTVV.

V usage is TRBV19 and J usage is TRBJ2-2; 7 nucleotides align to TRBD1. V shed 7 bases and J 8 bases; nucleotides not matched to a gene: 7. The germline CDR1 and CDR2 sequences are LNHDA and SQIVND (reference sequence). CDR3 size: 13 residues. The CDR3 bases are TGTGCCAGTATTTCCCCAGGGGGAGGGGAGCTGTTTTTT. Amino acid sequence: CASISPGGGELFF.

The chain couples TRBV29-1 to TRBJ1-6, with TRBD1 identical over 7 bases. CDR1 and CDR2 (germline): SQVTM, ANQGSEA. The trim removed 6 bases at V and 4 bases at J, leaving 3 bases unmatched. CDR3 length: 13 residues. The CDR3 reads CSVGDRYNSPLHF. The CDR3, as DNA: TGCAGCGTCGGGGACAGATATAATTCACCCCTCCACTTT.

This sequence joins TRBV7-9 and TRBJ1-2; weak D call: TRBD1 (6 bases). Germline CDR1 SEHNR, CDR2 FQNEAQ (reference sequence). The CDR3 is 15 residues long. The V gene lost 5 bases and the J gene lost 7 bases, with 20 bases spanning the gap. CDR3 loop: CASSPTLTGNGGYTF. The CDR3 nucleotides are TGTGCCAGCAGCCCTACCCTAACAGGGAATGGTGGCTACACCTTC.

The rearrangement joins TRBV7-2 to TRBJ1-6; no clear D. The CDR3 is 17 amino acids. Germline V CDR1 and CDR2: SGHTA, FQGNSA. Trimming took 0 bases from V and 4 from J, leaving 13 bases between them. As DNA, the CDR3 is TGTGCCAGCAGCTTAGCGTCTGAAGGAGATTATAATTCACCCCTCCACTTT. Translating it yields CASSLASEGDYNSPLHF.

This clone came up once. This sequence joins TRBV11-3 and TRBJ1-1, with 7 bases matching TRBD1. The CDR3 is 12 amino acids. The germline V gene has CDR1 SGHNT and CDR2 YENEEA. V lost 5 bases to trimming and J lost 6 bases; unmatched junction nucleotides: 3. CDR3 amino acids: CASSPTGPEAFF. The DNA for the CDR3 is TGTGCCAGCAGCCCGACAGGGCCTGAAGCTTTCTTT.